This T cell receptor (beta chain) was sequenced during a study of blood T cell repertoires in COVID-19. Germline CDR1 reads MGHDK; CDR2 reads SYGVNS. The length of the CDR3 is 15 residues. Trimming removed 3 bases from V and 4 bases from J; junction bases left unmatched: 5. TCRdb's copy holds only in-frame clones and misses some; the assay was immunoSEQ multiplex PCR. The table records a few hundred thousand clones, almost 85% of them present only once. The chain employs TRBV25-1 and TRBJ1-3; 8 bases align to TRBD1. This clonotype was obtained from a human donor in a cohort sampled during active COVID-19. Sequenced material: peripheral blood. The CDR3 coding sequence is TGTGCCAGCAGTGAGACGACAGGGGTCGGAAACACCATATATTTT. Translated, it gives CASSETTGVGNTIYF.